The entry below describes one TCR beta chain. This entry comes from a study of blood T cell repertoires in COVID-19. Study at large: The cDNA or gDNA used as material had been derived from T cells, B-cell-depleted T cells, or PBMCs.

In the original processing: Reference gene primer amplification in the assay estimated nucleated cell counts. Sequencing was performed with immunoSEQ multiplex PCR; in TCRdb, only in-frame clones are kept and a portion is missing. From that table come the V and J calls and clone size; the DNA was used to work out D and trimming. The sample holds some 100,000 clones, more than 75% seen once. This sequence originates from a man aged 50-60 years with acute or convalescent COVID-19. Specimen: peripheral blood.

The CDR3 here is CASSLGQGGQPQHF. For the CDR3, the DNA is TGCGCCAGCAGCTTGGGCCAGGGGGGACAGCCCCAGCATTTT. The chain employs TRBV5-1 and TRBJ1-5; TRBD1 agrees at 7 bases. Trimming at V came to 0 bases and at J to 7 bases, leaving 4 bases not matched to a gene. The CDR3 has 14 amino acids. The germline gives CDR1 SGHRS, CDR2 YFSETQ.